The 17 T cell receptor beta chains listed next were all sequenced from one sample in a study of tumor-infiltrating lymphocytes in localized non-small cell lung cancer (TCRdb year 2021). The library was built by means of the immunoSEQ multiplex PCR assay. In TCRdb, the immuneACCESS table is reduced to in-frame sequences with V and J assigned. These tables do not hold every clone; where another copy was compared, an unresolved V gene accounts for under half, and the others remain unexplained. The sample yields approximately 11,000 clones; 84% were counted once. The top ten clonotypes cover roughly 8% of the sample. Sequenced input: lung tumor tissue. The receptors shown here come from a human donor with non-small cell lung cancer.

V usage is TRBV27 and J usage is TRBJ2-1, with 10 bases lining up with TRBD2. The CDR3 length is 17 residues. The V and J ends lost 4 bases and 6 bases, in that order; junction bases with no gene match: 12. Per the germline V gene, CDR1 is MNHEY and CDR2 is SMNVEV (reference sequence). The CDR3 nucleotides read TGTGCCAGCAGTTGGGTAGCGGGAGGTACCAACCGCAATGAGCAGTTCTTC. Its translation is CASSWVAGGTNRNEQFF.

The gene calls are TRBV10-2 and TRBJ2-2, with unresolved D. Germline values: CDR1 WSHSY, CDR2 SAAADI. V gave up 7 bases and J gave up 5 bases, with 5 bases separating them. CDR3 length equals 11 residues. The CDR3 DNA reads TGCGCCAGCATGGCGACCGGGGAGCTGTTTTTT. This translates into CASMATGELFF.

The genes are TRBV9 and TRBJ2-2, with unresolved D. Germline CDR1 is SGDLS and CDR2 is YYNGEE. The CDR3 extends over 14 amino acids. V lost 0 bases, J lost 1 base, and 4 bases lay in between. The CDR3 loop is CASSVAGNTGELFF. The CDR3 bases are TGTGCCAGCAGCGTAGCAGGGAACACCGGGGAGCTGTTTTTT.

The chain uses TRBV6-6 and TRBJ2-3; TRBD2 aligns across 7 bases. CDR1 is MNHNY and CDR2 is SVGAGI in the germline V gene (reference sequence). The CDR3 sequence is 16 residues long. V lost 2 bases to trimming and J lost 7 bases; unmatched junction nucleotides: 12. Written as DNA, the CDR3 is TGTGCCAGCAGTTACGGTGCCAGCGGGATCGGAAATACGCAGTATTTT. Its translation is CASSYGASGIGNTQYF.

The sample holds a few counts of this clone. CDR3 residues: CASSGRGTDSGANVLTF. CDR3 nucleotide sequence: TGTGCCAGCAGTGGACGAGGGACCGACTCTGGGGCCAACGTCCTGACTTTC. The chain joins TRBV25-1 to TRBJ2-6, with D perhaps matching TRBD1 or TRBD2 (5 bases each). The V gene lost 4 bases and the J gene lost 0 bases, with 13 bases spanning the gap. This CDR3 comprises 17 residues. Germline CDR1 reads MGHDK; CDR2 reads SYGVNS.

The rearrangement uses TRBV6-6 and TRBJ2-7; 9 positions match TRBD1. The germline V gene encodes CDR1 MNHNY and CDR2 SVGAGI (reference sequence). The junction had 8 bases not matched to a gene; V was cut back by 6 bases and J by 5 bases. This CDR3 is 14 amino acids long. CDR3 in amino acids: CASSPGQGPHEQYF. In nucleotides, the CDR3 is TGTGCCAGCAGCCCGGGACAGGGTCCCCACGAGCAGTACTTC.

This chain uses TRBV11-2 with TRBJ2-7; the D is unclear. CDR3 length: 15 residues. The germline V gene encodes CDR1 SGHAT and CDR2 FQNNGV. V was pared by 5 bases and J by 0 bases, with 14 bases between. The CDR3 DNA sequence: TGTGCCAGCAGCCCGTTGAGCCGGAGCTCCTACGAGCAGTACTTC. Translated: CASSPLSRSSYEQYF.

This sequence joins TRBV19 and TRBJ1-5; D gene uncertain. Per the germline V gene, CDR1 is LNHDA and CDR2 is SQIVND (reference sequence). The V gene lost 1 base and the J gene lost 1 base, with 14 bases spanning the gap. There are 17 residues in the CDR3. Written as DNA, the CDR3 is TGTGCCAGTAGTATAGTTGGCACAGTCGGGAGCAATCAGCCCCAGCATTTT. Protein sequence: CASSIVGTVGSNQPQHF.

The chain has TRBV6-1 and TRBJ1-1, with no clear D. V lost 4 bases and J lost 8, with 14 bases in between. Germline values: CDR1 MNHNS, CDR2 SASEGT. The CDR3 is 13 residues long. The CDR3 sequence is CASSVGGMEEAFF. DNA of the CDR3: TGTGCCAGCAGTGTTGGTGGAATGGAGGAAGCTTTCTTT.

This clone rates as medium-sized. The chain combines TRBV6-5 with TRBJ1-2, with 7 bases matching TRBD1. Germline CDR1 and CDR2: MNHEY and SVGAGI. CDR3 length equals 13 residues. Trimming took 4 bases from V and 3 from J; bases not matched to a gene: 2. The CDR3 is CASSFTGDYGYTF. As DNA, the CDR3 is TGTGCCAGCAGTTTTACAGGGGACTATGGCTACACCTTC.

The chain employs TRBV30 and TRBJ2-5; D gene ambiguous. The germline V and J ends were trimmed by 1 base and 9 bases, with 15 bases remaining between them. CDR1 and CDR2 (germline): GTSNPN, SVGIG (reference sequence). This CDR3 region has 13 residues. The CDR3 sequence: CAWSGAHLDSQYF. The CDR3 DNA sequence: TGTGCCTGGAGTGGTGCTCACCTTGACTCCCAGTACTTC.

The V gene is TRBV28, the J gene TRBJ1-2; D remains ambiguous. The V end lost 2 bases, the J end lost 4 bases, and 11 bases lay between the germline ends. This CDR3 has 14 residues. The germline CDR1 and CDR2 sequences are MDHEN and SYDVKM. The chain's CDR3 is CASSLGSGTYGYTF. Here the CDR3 DNA reads TGTGCCAGCAGTTTAGGGTCAGGCACCTATGGCTACACCTTC.

The chain recombines TRBV7-2 with TRBJ2-7; D is ambiguous. The germline gives CDR1 SGHTA, CDR2 FQGNSA. Trimming stripped 5 bases from V and 7 bases from J, with 15 bases between. The CDR3 consists of 13 residues. CDR3 DNA sequence: TGTGCCAGCAGCAATATAGGGAATGGGGAGCAGTACTTC. Its protein product is CASSNIGNGEQYF.

The gene calls are TRBV30 and TRBJ2-7; D tentatively fits TRBD1 or TRBD2 (5 bases each). V lost 1 base, J lost 0 bases, and 25 bases lay in between. CDR1 GTSNPN and CDR2 SVGIG come from the germline V gene (reference sequence). This CDR3 spans 19 amino acids. The CDR3 reads CAWSGGVRIGTLGSYEQYF. Written as DNA, the CDR3 is TGTGCCTGGAGTGGTGGGGTCCGAATAGGGACCCTTGGCTCCTACGAGCAGTACTTC.

This chain uses TRBV7-9 with TRBJ2-6; 13 bases agree with TRBD2. CDR3 size: 18 residues. Germline V CDR1 and CDR2: SEHNR, FQNEAQ (reference sequence). V gave up 5 bases and J gave up 0 bases; unmatched junction bases: 4. The CDR3 sequence: CASSPRLAGGSGANVLTF. The CDR3 nucleotides read TGTGCCAGCAGCCCAAGACTAGCGGGAGGCTCTGGGGCCAACGTCCTGACTTTC.

This clone appeared once. This sequence joins TRBV7-8 and TRBJ1-1; a possible D gene is TRBD1 (5 bases). V was pared by 1 base and J by 5 bases, with 23 bases between. CDR3 size: 18 residues. CDR1 is SGHVS, CDR2 FQNEAQ, per germline. CDR3 protein: CASSLESPGTHRRTEAFF. DNA for the CDR3: TGTGCCAGCAGCTTAGAAAGTCCCGGAACCCACAGGAGGACTGAAGCTTTCTTT.

The chain carries TRBV19 and TRBJ2-1; 7 bases map to TRBD1. Per the germline V gene, CDR1 is LNHDA and CDR2 is SQIVND (reference sequence). V was pared by 6 bases and J by 6 bases, with 5 bases of the junction left unmatched. The CDR3 is made up of 13 amino acids. CDR3 sequence: CASSVQGINEQFF. As DNA, the CDR3 is TGTGCCAGTAGCGTACAGGGGATCAATGAGCAGTTCTTC.